Sequencing of this T cell receptor beta chain was carried out in a study of T cells after yellow fever vaccination. Study-wide results and limits: Clones that expanded after primary vaccination mostly reappeared after the booster (nearly 98% CD4, 80% to 90% CD8).

Synthesis of TCR cDNA relied on 5'RACE template switching, which attached a universal primer site and UMIs. TCRdb redid the calling of the 5' RACE reads with MiXCR, one entry per CDR3 protein. The sample contains just under 600,000 distinct CDR3 sequences, roughly 14% of which appear only once. The V end lost 6 bases, the J end lost 4 bases, and 16 bases lay between the germline ends. This CDR3 comprises 15 residues. A few counts support this clonotype. Its antigen is not known. The specimen comprised PBMCs, sampled on the day of the yellow fever booster vaccination. This clonotype was obtained from a man aged 25 to 40 who received the YFV17D yellow fever vaccine. J is TRBJ2-1 and V is TRBV12-3 or TRBV12-4, with D hard to call. The CDR3 loop is CASSLLRASYNEQFF. CDR3 bases: TGTGCCAGCAGCCTTCTACGGGCCTCATACAATGAGCAGTTCTTC.